This T cell receptor (beta chain) derives from a study of cytomegalovirus exposure and HLA in healthy donors. In the study overall: When 350 to 500 donors were genotyped, about 86% of them were found to fall in the Caucasian-associated ancestry cluster.

It was with 60 Vbeta and 13 Jbeta primers that the PCR ran. Data came from immunoSEQ multiplex PCR; TCRdb stores just in-frame clones and leaves some out. This table has some 190,000 clones, 65% to 85% appearing once. Trimming took off 6 bases at V and 0 bases at J, with 6 bases between the two ends. CDR3 length equals 13 residues. CDR1 is MNHEY, CDR2 SVGAGI, per germline. Study-wide findings and caveats: Association with HLA alleles at 0.05 false discovery rate was found for about 17,000 TCR beta sequences in a later analysis. Roughly 170 TCR beta chains were listed as cytomegalovirus-associated.

Of note for this clone: Antigen specificity is unknown. Within the sample, other DNA sequences also encode this same CDR3.

This clonotype was obtained from a man aged 40-49 years in good health and CMV-seropositive. The rearrangement links TRBV6-5 to TRBJ1-5; D call uncertain. The material sequenced was PBMCs. The CDR3 DNA follows: TGTGCCAGCAGCCCTAATAGCAATCAGCCCCAGCATTTT. This gives the protein CASSPNSNQPQHF.